This T cell receptor (beta chain) was captured in a study of blood T cell repertoires in COVID-19. The overall study: Spain, Italy and the United States supplied samples that represented acute and convalescent COVID-19. T cells, B-cell-depleted T cells, or PBMCs supplied cDNA or gDNA.

In the source study's methods: Amplification of reference gene primers was used by the study to estimate nucleated cell counts. TCRdb keeps only in-frame clones here, not all; method: immunoSEQ multiplex PCR. The DNA gave D and trimming, while V, J and clone size come from that table. The repertoire holds around 160,000 clones, with around 92% as singletons. Germline CDR1 is SSHAT and CDR2 is FNYEAQ (reference sequence). This CDR3 region has 15 residues. The V gene end was trimmed by 5 bases and the J gene end by 2 bases; junction bases not matched to a gene: 8. This receptor was identified in a man aged 60 to 75 with acute or convalescent COVID-19. The J gene is TRBJ2-7, the V gene TRBV7-7, with TRBD1 matching 8 bases. Sequenced material: peripheral blood. CDR3 region: CASSIGQGPAYEQYF. The DNA for the CDR3 is TGTGCCAGCAGCATAGGACAGGGTCCGGCCTACGAGCAGTACTTC.